Following are 26 T cell receptor beta chains from one sample sequenced in a study of CD8+CD57+ T cells in acquired aplastic anemia. Genomic DNA served as template for TCR beta VDJ and CDR3 profiling. From the reads, TCRdb called clonotypes with MiXCR, one entry per CDR3 protein. This table has about 270,000 distinct CDR3 sequences, around 60% appearing once. Sample: sorted CD4+, CD8+, or CD8+CD57+ T cells (not recorded which) from PBMCs. The source of these receptors is a human donor with severe aplastic anemia or a healthy control (not recorded which).

This clonotype was observed a handful of times. The CDR3 spells CAISDGGVDTQYF. DNA for the CDR3: TGTGCCATCAGTGACGGCGGGGTTGATACGCAGTATTTT. The V and J genes are TRBV10-3 and TRBJ2-3, with D possibly matching TRBD2 (6 bases). CDR1 is ENHRY, CDR2 SYGVKD, per germline. The CDR3 is 13 amino acids. The V and J ends lost 3 bases and 6 bases respectively, with 10 bases between them.

V and J are TRBV24-1 and TRBJ2-1; the match to TRBD2 covers 10 bases. The ends lost 0 bases at V and 5 bases at J; junction bases unmatched: 0. Germline V CDR1 and CDR2: KGHDR, SFDVKD. The length of the CDR3 is 15 residues. The CDR3 DNA follows: TGTGCCACCAGTGATTTGCTAGCGGGAGACAATGAGCAGTTCTTC. Protein: CATSDLLAGDNEQFF.

The table lists this clonotype with many counts. V and J are TRBV6-5 and TRBJ2-5, with D possibly matching TRBD2 (5 bases). V was trimmed by 0 bases and J by 2 bases, leaving 7 bases between them. In germline, CDR1 is MNHEY, CDR2 SVGAGI. The CDR3 is 14 amino acids. The CDR3 nucleotides read TGTGCCAGCAGTTACTCGAGAGGGCAAGAGACCCAGTACTTC. Encoded protein: CASSYSRGQETQYF.

Many counts were recorded for this clonotype. The chain is built from TRBV6-5 and TRBJ2-5, with D unclear. The length of the CDR3 is 15 residues. In germline, CDR1 is MNHEY, CDR2 SVGAGI. Trimming cost V 2 bases and J 1 base, with 11 bases left between them. CDR3 DNA sequence: TGTGCCAGCAGTTACACCCAGAGTACCCAAGAGACCCAGTACTTC. It is translated as CASSYTQSTQETQYF.

Many counts were recorded for this clonotype. The chain links TRBV6-5 to TRBJ2-5; D assignment may be TRBD1 or TRBD2 (6 bases each). The CDR3 has 16 residues. The germline CDR1 and CDR2 sequences are MNHEY and SVGAGI. V lost 1 base and J 5 bases, leaving 17 bases between the germline ends. For the CDR3, the DNA is TGTGCCAGCAGTTACTTCCGCCGGGGGCGAGTGGAGACCCAGTACTTC. This gives the protein CASSYFRRGRVETQYF.

This clonotype was found a few times. The genes are TRBV12-3 or TRBV12-4 and TRBJ1-2; D is perhaps TRBD1 (6 bases). The CDR3 extends over 14 amino acids. V lost 3 bases and J 8 bases, leaving 16 bases between the germline ends. CDR3 protein: CASSFQQGSSGYTF. CDR3 bases: TGTGCCAGCAGTTTTCAACAGGGTTCGTCCGGCTACACCTTC.

The chain has TRBV5-1 and TRBJ2-7, with D tentatively TRBD2 (6 bases). Germline CDR1 is SGHRS and CDR2 is YFSETQ. This CDR3 comprises 15 residues. The ends were cut back, 3 bases at V and 0 bases at J, with 13 bases in the middle. CDR3 residues: CASSSMRGSSYEQYF. The DNA for the CDR3 is TGCGCCAGCAGCTCAATGCGGGGCAGCTCCTACGAGCAGTACTTC.

This chain joins TRBV7-2 and TRBJ2-1; the match to TRBD2 covers 13 bases. This CDR3 has 18 amino acids. The junction had 10 bases not matched to a gene; V was cut back by 1 base and J by 7 bases. Germline CDR1 and CDR2: SGHTA and FQGNSA. CDR3 sequence: CASSLGRRLAGGGNEQFF. The CDR3 DNA reads TGTGCCAGCAGCTTAGGTCGTCGACTAGCGGGGGGTGGTAATGAGCAGTTCTTC.

The gene calls are TRBV10-3 and TRBJ1-2, with D uncertain. Germline CDR1 and CDR2: ENHRY and SYGVKD. This CDR3 contains 12 residues. Deletions cut 2 bases from V and 4 bases from J, with 5 bases between. This chain's CDR3 is CAISENGYGYTF. CDR3 nucleotides: TGTGCCATCAGTGAGAATGGCTATGGCTACACCTTC.

This clonotype occurred many times. V and J are TRBV10-1 and TRBJ1-6; 9 bases fit TRBD1. The CDR3 sequence is 14 residues long. V shed 6 bases and J 9 bases; nucleotides not matched to a gene: 6. Per germline, CDR1 WNHNN and CDR2 SYGVQD (reference sequence). CDR3 amino acids: CASRVDRGSSPLHF. The CDR3 bases are TGCGCCAGCAGGGTGGACAGGGGAAGTTCACCCCTCCACTTT.

The chain joins TRBV19 to TRBJ2-1; 14 bases are shared with TRBD2. J was trimmed by 3 bases and V by 7 bases; bases with no gene match: 5. This CDR3 spans 16 amino acids. Germline V gene data show CDR1 as LNHDA and CDR2 as SQIVND (reference sequence). CDR3 DNA: TGTGCCAGTACCGGGACTAGCGGGGGACACTACAATGAGCAGTTCTTC. Protein sequence: CASTGTSGGHYNEQFF.

The chain uses TRBV7-3 and TRBJ2-5; TRBD2 aligns across 12 bases. CDR1 is SGHTA, CDR2 FQGTGA, per germline. The ends lost 2 bases at V and 2 bases at J; junction bases unmatched: 0. This CDR3 contains 15 residues. The DNA of the CDR3 is TGTGCCAGCAGCTTAGGGACTAGCGGGCAAGAGACCCAGTACTTC. Residues: CASSLGTSGQETQYF.

This clonotype appeared a few times. The chain employs TRBV24-1 and TRBJ2-3, with a possible D match to TRBD1 (5 bases). Per the germline V gene, CDR1 is KGHDR and CDR2 is SFDVKD. V was shortened by 4 bases and J by 6 bases, with 13 bases between the two germline ends. The CDR3 consists of 14 residues. The CDR3 DNA reads TGTGCCACCAGTGACACCAGGGCGGCGGATACGCAGTATTTT. Translation: CATSDTRAADTQYF.

A few counts support this clonotype. The rearrangement joins TRBV24-1 to TRBJ1-1, with unresolved D. CDR1 and CDR2 (germline): KGHDR, SFDVKD. The CDR3 consists of 15 residues. Deletions cut 4 bases from V and 1 base from J, with 12 bases between. CDR3 residues: CATSEGRRPNTEAFF. The CDR3 DNA follows: TGTGCCACCAGTGAGGGGAGGCGGCCGAACACTGAAGCTTTCTTT.

The V gene is TRBV7-8, the J gene TRBJ1-1; possible D gene TRBD1, 5 bases. Germline V CDR1 and CDR2: SGHVS, FQNEAQ. V lost 1 base and J lost 4, with 13 bases in between. The CDR3 has 15 residues. CDR3 DNA sequence: TGTGCCAGCAGCTTAGGTGTGGGGCGGGCCACTGAAGCTTTCTTT. It translates to CASSLGVGRATEAFF.

The rearrangement joins TRBV2 to TRBJ2-7, with 7 nucleotides matching TRBD2. The V segment lost 9 bases and the J segment 6 bases; nucleotides outside the gene matches: 8. Germline-derived CDR1 and CDR2 are SNHLY and FYNNEI. This CDR3 has 12 residues. CDR3 bases: TGTGCCAGGGGCTTGGGGGGGGGCGAGCAGTACTTC. It encodes CARGLGGGEQYF.

This clonotype was observed many times. The V gene is TRBV7-8, the J gene TRBJ2-3; D gene uncertain. Between the trimmed V and J ends, which lost 2 bases and 2 bases, there was a span of 8 bases. This CDR3 is built from 14 residues. Germline V lookup: CDR1 SGHVS, CDR2 FQNEAQ. CDR3 protein: CASSLSGVTDTQYF. The CDR3 DNA sequence: TGTGCCAGCAGCTTAAGTGGGGTCACAGATACGCAGTATTTT.

In regard to this clonotype: Germline and junction disagree at one end, which may indicate a read error. The chain uses TRBV7-2 and TRBJ2-2; D is ambiguous. The CDR3 consists of 12 residues. Germline CDR1 reads SGHTA; CDR2 reads FQGNSA. The CDR3 sequence is CASSQEAGELFF. In nucleotides, the CDR3 is TGCGCCAGCAGCCAAGAGGCCGGGGAGCTGTTTTTT. Variable domain in full (rest from reference TRBV7-2 and TRBJ2-2): GAGVSQSPSNKVTEKGKDVELRCDPISGHTALYWYRQSLGQGLEFLIYFQGNSAPDKSGLPSDRFSAERTGGSVSTLTIQRTQQEDSAVYLCASSQEAGELFFGEGSRLTVL.

This sequence joins TRBV11-3 and TRBJ1-1, with D possibly being TRBD1 (5 bases). Trimming took off 2 bases at V and 8 bases at J, with 9 bases between the two ends. This CDR3 is 12 amino acids long. Germline V CDR1 and CDR2: SGHNT, YENEEA. CDR3 nucleotide sequence: TGTGCCAGCAGCTTAACTTCAGGGGAAGCTTTCTTT. Amino acids: CASSLTSGEAFF.

This clonotype was observed a handful of times. The chain links TRBV10-3 to TRBJ2-3; D may be TRBD2 (6 bases). Per germline, CDR1 ENHRY and CDR2 SYGVKD. Trimming removed 4 bases at V and 6 bases at J, with 8 bases between. The length of the CDR3 is 12 residues. This CDR3 reads CAISVREDTQYF. The DNA for the CDR3 is TGTGCCATCAGTGTACGGGAGGATACGCAGTATTTT.

The V and J genes are TRBV5-4 and TRBJ2-3; D may be TRBD1 or TRBD2 (5 bases each). Between the trimmed V and J ends, which lost 1 base and 2 bases, there was a span of 8 bases. The germline V gene encodes CDR1 SGHNT and CDR2 YYREEE (reference sequence). The CDR3 extends over 14 amino acids. Written as DNA, the CDR3 is TGTGCCAGCAGCTTGCCGGGGACCACAGATACGCAGTATTTT. Translation: CASSLPGTTDTQYF.

The chain links TRBV7-2 to TRBJ1-5; no firm D call. CDR1 is SGHTA, CDR2 FQGNSA, per germline. Trimming stripped 1 base from V and 3 bases from J, with 19 bases between. The CDR3 runs 18 residues. CDR3 nucleotide sequence: TGTGCCAGCAGCTTAGGTCGTCGACTAGCGGGGATCAATCAGCCCCAGCATTTT. This codes for CASSLGRRLAGINQPQHF.

Many counts were recorded for this clonotype. The junction departs from the called germline gene at one end, perhaps through a read error. The chain carries TRBV6-5 and TRBJ2-3, with TRBD1 as a possible D gene (5 bases). The CDR3 has 14 residues. Per germline, CDR1 MNHEY and CDR2 SVGAGI. The chain's CDR3 is CASGYLQATGTQYF. The CDR3, as DNA: TGTGCCAGCGGTTACTTACAGGCGACGGGTACGCAGTATTTT.

This clonotype came up many times. The gene calls are TRBV4-1 and TRBJ2-1; a weak D match, TRBD1 (5 bases). Trimming pared 1 base from V and 1 base from J, leaving 14 bases between. The CDR3 totals 17 residues. Germline CDR1 and CDR2: MGHRA and YSYEKL. The CDR3 nucleotides are TGCGCCAGCAGCCAAGTCGACCTGGGGCTATCCTACAATGAGCAGTTCTTC. Amino acid sequence: CASSQVDLGLSYNEQFF.

This clonotype was found a few times. The V and J genes are TRBV7-3 and TRBJ2-3, with unresolved D. The V gene's germline CDR1 is SGHTA and CDR2 FQGTGA. Trimming took off 0 bases at V and 6 bases at J, with 10 bases between the two ends. The CDR3 loop spans 14 amino acids. The CDR3: CASSLTSLGDTQYF. The DNA for the CDR3 is TGTGCCAGCAGCTTAACATCTTTAGGCGATACGCAGTATTTT. Full variable domain (outside the CDR3, taken from reference TRBV7-3 and TRBJ2-3): GAGVSQTPSNKVTEKGKYVELRCDPISGHTALYWYRQSLGQGPEFLIYFQGTGAADDSGLPNDRFFAVRPEGSVSTLKIQRTERGDSAVYLCASSLTSLGDTQYFGPGTRLTVL.

This clonotype was counted many times. The chain couples TRBV27 to TRBJ2-1, with TRBD2 identical over 10 bases. Germline CDR1 reads MNHEY; CDR2 reads SMNVEV (reference sequence). This CDR3 spans 15 amino acids. V lost 5 bases to trimming and J lost 7 bases; unmatched junction nucleotides: 8. CDR3 bases: TGTGCCAGCAGTCTCGGACTAGCGGACTGGAATGAGCAGTTCTTC. It codes for CASSLGLADWNEQFF.